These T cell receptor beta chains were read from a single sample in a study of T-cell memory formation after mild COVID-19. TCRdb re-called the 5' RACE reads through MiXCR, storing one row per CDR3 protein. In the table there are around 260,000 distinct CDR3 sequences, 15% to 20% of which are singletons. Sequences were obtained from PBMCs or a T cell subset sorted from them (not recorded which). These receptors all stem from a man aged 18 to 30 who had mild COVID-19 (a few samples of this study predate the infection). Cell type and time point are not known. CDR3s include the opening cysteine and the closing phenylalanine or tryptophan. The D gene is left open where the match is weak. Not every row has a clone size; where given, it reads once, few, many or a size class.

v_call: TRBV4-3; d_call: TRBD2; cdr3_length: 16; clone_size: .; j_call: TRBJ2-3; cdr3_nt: TGCGCCAGCAGCCTAGCGGGGATGCCCCCCACAGATACGCAGTATTTT; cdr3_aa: CASSLAGMPPTDTQYF
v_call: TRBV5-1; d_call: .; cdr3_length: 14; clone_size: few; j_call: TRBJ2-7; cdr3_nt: TGCGCCAGCAGCTTTCCGGGACGCCCGTGGGAGCAGTACTTC; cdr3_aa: CASSFPGRPWEQYF
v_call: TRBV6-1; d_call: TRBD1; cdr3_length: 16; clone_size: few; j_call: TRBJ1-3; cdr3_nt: TGTGCCAGCAGTGGGACAGGGTTTTCGTCTGGAAACACCATATATTTT; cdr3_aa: CASSGTGFSSGNTIYF
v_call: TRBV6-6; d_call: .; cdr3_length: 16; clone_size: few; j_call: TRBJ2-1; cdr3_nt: TGTGCCAGCAGTTACTCGAAAGTCAAACTAGCAGATGAGCAGTTCTTC; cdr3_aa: CASSYSKVKLADEQFF
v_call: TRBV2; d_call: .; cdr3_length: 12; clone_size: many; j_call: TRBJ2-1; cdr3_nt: TGTGCCAGCAGTGAAAGGGAGGGGGGGCCCTTCTTC; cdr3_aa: CASSEREGGPFF
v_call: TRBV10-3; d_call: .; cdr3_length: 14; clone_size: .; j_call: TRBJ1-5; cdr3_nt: TGTGCCATCAGTGGGGACTCACGTAATCAGCCCCAGCATTTT; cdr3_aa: CAISGDSRNQPQHF
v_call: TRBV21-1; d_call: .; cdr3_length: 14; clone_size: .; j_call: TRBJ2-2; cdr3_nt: TGTGCCAGCAGCAACTCGACAGCTACCGGGGAGCTGTTTTTT; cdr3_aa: CASSNSTATGELFF
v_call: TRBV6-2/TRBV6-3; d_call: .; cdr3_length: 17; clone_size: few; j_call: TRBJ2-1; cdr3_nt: TGTGCCAGCACCCCCGTGGGGGCGGGTGAGACTAACAATGAGCAGTTCTTC; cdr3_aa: CASTPVGAGETNNEQFF
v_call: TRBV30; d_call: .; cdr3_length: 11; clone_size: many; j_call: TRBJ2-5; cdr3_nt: TGTGCCTGGGGGTACCAAGAGACCCAGTACTTC; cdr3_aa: CAWGYQETQYF
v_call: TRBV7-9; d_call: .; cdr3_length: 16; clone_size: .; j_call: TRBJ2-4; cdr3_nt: TGTGCCAGCAGCCCTCCTCTGGGGCCTAGAGGAAACATTCAGTACTTC; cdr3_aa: CASSPPLGPRGNIQYF
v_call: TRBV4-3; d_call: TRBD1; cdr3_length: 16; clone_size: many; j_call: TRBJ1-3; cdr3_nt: TGCGCCAGCAGCCAGACGACAGGGGGCTCTGGAAACACCATATATTTT; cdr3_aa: CASSQTTGGSGNTIYF
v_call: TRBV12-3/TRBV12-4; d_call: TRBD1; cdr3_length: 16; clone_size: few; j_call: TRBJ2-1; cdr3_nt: TGTGCCAGCAGTTTCCTAAGACAGGGTGGTTACAATGAGCAGTTCTTC; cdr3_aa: CASSFLRQGGYNEQFF
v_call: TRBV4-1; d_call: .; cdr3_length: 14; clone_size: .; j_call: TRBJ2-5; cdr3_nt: TGCGCCAGCAGCCCCCGGGGGATTTACGAGACCCAGTACTTC; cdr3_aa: CASSPRGIYETQYF
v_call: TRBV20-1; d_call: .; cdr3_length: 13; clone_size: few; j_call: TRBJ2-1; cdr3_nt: TGCAGTGCCCACGAGACAGGAGGCAATGAGCAGTTCTTC; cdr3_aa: CSAHETGGNEQFF
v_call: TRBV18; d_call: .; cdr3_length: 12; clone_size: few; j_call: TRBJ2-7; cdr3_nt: TGTGCCAGCTCACCCCCATCCTACGAGCAGTACTTC; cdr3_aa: CASSPPSYEQYF
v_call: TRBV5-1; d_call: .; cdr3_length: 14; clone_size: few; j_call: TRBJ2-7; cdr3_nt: TGCGCCAGCAGCAACCCGGAGGGGGCTGGCGAGCAGTACTTC; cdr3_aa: CASSNPEGAGEQYF
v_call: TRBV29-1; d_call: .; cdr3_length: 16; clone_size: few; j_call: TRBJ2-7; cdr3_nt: TGCAGCGTTGAATTCCCCCTCAGCGGCCCCTCCTACGAGCAGTACTTC; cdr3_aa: CSVEFPLSGPSYEQYF
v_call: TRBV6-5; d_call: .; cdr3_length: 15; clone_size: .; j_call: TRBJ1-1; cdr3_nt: TGTGCCAGCAGTTACTCGATCGGGGTAGGGACTGAAGCTTTCTTT; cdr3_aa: CASSYSIGVGTEAFF
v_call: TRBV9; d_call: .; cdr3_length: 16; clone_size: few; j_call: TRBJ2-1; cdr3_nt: TGTGCCAGCAGCGTAGATGGGGGGAGCTCCTACAATGAGCAGTTCTTC; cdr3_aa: CASSVDGGSSYNEQFF
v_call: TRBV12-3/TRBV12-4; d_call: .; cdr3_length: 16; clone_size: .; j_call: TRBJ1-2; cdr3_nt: TGTGCCAGCAGTTTTGTCCTGTCCACCACTACATATGGCTACAACTTC; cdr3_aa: CASSFVLSTTTYGYNF
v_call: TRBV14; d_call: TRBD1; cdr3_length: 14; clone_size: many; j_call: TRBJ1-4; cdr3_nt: TGTGCCAGCAGCCCGGGGACAGGGGGAGAAAAACTGTTTTTT; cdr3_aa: CASSPGTGGEKLFF
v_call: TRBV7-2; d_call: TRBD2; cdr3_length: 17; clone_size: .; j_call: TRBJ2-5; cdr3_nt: TGTGCCAGCAGCTTAGTCCCTAGCGGGGGCCCTACGGAGACCCAGTACTTC; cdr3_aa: CASSLVPSGGPTETQYF
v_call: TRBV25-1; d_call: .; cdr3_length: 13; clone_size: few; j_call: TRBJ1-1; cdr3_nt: TGTGCGAGCTCTGGGACTGAGAACTTTGAAGCTTTCTTT; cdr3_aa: CASSGTENFEAFF
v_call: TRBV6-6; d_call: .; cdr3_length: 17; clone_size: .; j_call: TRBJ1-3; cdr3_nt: TGTGCCAGCACCCCATCGCCCCGGCGGGGCTCTGGAAACACCATATATTTT; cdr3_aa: CASTPSPRRGSGNTIYF
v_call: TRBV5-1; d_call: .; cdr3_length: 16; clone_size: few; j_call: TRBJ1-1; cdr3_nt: TGCGCCAGCAGCTTGGAAGGAGGGGTCCCGAACACTGAAGCTTTCTTT; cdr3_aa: CASSLEGGVPNTEAFF
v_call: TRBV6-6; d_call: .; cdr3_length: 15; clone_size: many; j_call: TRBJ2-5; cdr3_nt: TGTGCCAGCACTCAGCTCCCTAGGGGGGGGGAGACCCAGTACTTC; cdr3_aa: CASTQLPRGGETQYF
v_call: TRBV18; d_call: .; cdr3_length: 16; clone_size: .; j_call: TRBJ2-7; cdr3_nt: TGTGCCAGCTCATACGACCGACCAGGACCTTACTACGAGCAGTACTTC; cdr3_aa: CASSYDRPGPYYEQYF